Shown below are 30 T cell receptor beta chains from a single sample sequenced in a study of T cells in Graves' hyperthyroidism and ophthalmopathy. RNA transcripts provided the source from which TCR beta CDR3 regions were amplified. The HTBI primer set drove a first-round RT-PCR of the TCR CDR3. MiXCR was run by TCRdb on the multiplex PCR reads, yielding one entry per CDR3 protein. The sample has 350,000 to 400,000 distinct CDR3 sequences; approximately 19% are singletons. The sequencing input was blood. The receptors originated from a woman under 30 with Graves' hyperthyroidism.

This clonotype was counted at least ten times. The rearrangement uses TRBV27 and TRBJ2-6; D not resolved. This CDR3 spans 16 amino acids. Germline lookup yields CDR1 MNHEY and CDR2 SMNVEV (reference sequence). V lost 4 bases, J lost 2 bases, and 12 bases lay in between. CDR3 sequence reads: CASSSSIVPGANVLTF. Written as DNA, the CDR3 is TGTGCCAGCAGTTCCTCCATAGTGCCTGGGGCCAACGTCCTGACTTTC.

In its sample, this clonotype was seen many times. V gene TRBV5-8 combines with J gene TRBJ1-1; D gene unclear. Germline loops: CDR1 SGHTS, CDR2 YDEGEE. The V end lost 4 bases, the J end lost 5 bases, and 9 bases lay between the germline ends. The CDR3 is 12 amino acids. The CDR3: CASSRRRTEAFF. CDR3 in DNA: TGTGCCAGCAGCCGACGACGGACTGAAGCTTTCTTT.

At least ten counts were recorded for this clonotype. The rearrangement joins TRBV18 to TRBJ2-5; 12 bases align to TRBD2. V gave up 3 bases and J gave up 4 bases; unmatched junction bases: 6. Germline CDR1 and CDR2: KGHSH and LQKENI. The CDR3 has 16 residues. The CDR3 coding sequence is TGTGCCAGCTCACCGCTCCCGGGACTAGCGGGAGAGACCCAGTACTTC. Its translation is CASSPLPGLAGETQYF.

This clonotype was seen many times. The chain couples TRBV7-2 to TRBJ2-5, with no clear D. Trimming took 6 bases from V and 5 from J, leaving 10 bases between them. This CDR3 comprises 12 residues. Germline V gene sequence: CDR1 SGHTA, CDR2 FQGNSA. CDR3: CASSLSRETQYF. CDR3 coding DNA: TGTGCCAGCAGTTTATCGAGGGAGACCCAGTACTTC. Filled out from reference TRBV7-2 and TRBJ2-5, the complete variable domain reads GAGVSQSPSNKVTEKGKDVELRCDPISGHTALYWYRQSLGQGLEFLIYFQGNSAPDKSGLPSDRFSAERTGGSVSTLTIQRTQQEDSAVYLCASSLSRETQYFGPGTRLLVL.

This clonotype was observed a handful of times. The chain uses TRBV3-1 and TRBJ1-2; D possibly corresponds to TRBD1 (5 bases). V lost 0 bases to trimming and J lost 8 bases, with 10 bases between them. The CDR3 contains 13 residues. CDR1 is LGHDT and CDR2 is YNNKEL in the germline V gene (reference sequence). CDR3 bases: TGTGCCAGCAGCCAAGATCAGGGCGGGGGCTACACCTTC. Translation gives CASSQDQGGGYTF.

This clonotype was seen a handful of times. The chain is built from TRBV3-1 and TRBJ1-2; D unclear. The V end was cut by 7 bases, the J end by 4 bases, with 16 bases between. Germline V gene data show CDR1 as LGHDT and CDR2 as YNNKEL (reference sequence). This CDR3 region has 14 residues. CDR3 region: CASKPTGGSYGYTF. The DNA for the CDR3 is TGTGCCAGCAAGCCAACCGGTGGGAGCTATGGCTACACCTTC.

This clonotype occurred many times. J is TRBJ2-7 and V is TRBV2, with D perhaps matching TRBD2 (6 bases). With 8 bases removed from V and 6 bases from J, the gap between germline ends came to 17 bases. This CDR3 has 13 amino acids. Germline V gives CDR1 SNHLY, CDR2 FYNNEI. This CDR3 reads CASWFGGTGEQYF. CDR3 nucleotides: TGTGCCAGCTGGTTTGGGGGGACTGGCGAGCAGTACTTC.

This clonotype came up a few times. CDR3 coding DNA: TGTGCCAGCAGCTTGCCAGGGGCTCTGAAGTTCTACGAGCAGTACTTC. Its protein product is CASSLPGALKFYEQYF. The chain employs TRBV5-6 and TRBJ2-7; TRBD1 might be the D (6 bases). This CDR3 comprises 16 residues. Between the trimmed V and J ends, which lost 1 base and 3 bases, there was a span of 17 bases. In germline, CDR1 is SGHDT, CDR2 YYEEEE.

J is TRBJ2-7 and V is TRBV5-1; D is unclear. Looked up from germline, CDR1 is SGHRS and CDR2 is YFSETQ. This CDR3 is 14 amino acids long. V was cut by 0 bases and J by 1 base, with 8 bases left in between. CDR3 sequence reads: CASSLVDPSYEQYF. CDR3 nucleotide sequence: TGCGCCAGCAGCTTGGTGGACCCATCCTACGAGCAGTACTTC.

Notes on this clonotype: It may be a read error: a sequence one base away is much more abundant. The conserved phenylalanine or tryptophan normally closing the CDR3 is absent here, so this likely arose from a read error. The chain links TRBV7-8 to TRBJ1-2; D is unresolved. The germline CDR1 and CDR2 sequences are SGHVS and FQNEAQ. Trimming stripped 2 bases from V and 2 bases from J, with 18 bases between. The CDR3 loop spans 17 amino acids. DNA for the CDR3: TGTGCCAGCAGCTTACGGCGTTTGAGGGATGGGAACTATGGCTACACCTAC. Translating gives CASSLRRLRDGNYGYTY.

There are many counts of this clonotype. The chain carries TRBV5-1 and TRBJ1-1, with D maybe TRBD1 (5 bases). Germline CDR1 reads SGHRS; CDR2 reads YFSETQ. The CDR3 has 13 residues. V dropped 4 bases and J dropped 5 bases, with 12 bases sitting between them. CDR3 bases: TGCGCCAGCAGCATCAGGGATGGTACTGAAGCTTTCTTT. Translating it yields CASSIRDGTEAFF.

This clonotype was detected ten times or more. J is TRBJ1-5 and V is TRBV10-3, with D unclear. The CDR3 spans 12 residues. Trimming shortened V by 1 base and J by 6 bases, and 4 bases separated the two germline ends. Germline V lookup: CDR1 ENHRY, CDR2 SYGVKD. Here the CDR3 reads CAISEFVQPQHF. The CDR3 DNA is TGTGCCATCAGTGAGTTCGTTCAGCCCCAGCATTTT.

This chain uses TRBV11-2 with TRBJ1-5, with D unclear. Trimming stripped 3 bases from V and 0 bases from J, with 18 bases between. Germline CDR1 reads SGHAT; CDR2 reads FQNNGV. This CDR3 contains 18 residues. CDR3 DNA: TGTGCCAGCAGCTTGCCCGGGGTAGCTTTAGATAGCAATCAGCCCCAGCATTTT. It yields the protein CASSLPGVALDSNQPQHF.

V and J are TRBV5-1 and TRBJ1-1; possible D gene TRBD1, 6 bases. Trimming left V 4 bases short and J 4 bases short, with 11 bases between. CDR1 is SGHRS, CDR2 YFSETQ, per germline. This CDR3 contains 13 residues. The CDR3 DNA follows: TGCGCCAGCAGCCAGGGACACCTCACTGAAGCTTTCTTT. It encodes CASSQGHLTEAFF.

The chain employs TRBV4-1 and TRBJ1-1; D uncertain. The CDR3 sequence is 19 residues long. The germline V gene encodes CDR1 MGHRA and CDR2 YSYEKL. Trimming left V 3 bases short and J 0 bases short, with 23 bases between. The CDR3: CASSHPRSLDPTLNTEAFF. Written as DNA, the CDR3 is TGCGCCAGCAGCCACCCGCGATCACTGGACCCTACCCTGAACACTGAAGCTTTCTTT.

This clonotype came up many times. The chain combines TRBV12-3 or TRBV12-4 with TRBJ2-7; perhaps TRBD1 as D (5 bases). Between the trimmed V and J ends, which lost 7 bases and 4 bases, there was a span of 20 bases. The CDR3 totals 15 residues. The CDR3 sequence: CASTVDPDTWYEQYF. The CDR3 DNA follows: TGTGCCAGCACCGTGGACCCGGACACTTGGTACGAGCAGTACTTC.

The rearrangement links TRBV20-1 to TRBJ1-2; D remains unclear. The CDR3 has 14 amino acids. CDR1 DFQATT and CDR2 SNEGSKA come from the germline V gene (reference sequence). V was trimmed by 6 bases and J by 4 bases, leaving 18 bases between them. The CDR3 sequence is CSATAVGKGYGYTF. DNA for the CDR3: TGCAGTGCCACCGCAGTTGGCAAGGGCTATGGCTACACCTTC.

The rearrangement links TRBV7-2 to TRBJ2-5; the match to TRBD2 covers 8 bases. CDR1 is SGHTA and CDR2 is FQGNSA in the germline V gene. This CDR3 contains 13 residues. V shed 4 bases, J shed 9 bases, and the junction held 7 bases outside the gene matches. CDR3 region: CASSSLLAAPQYF. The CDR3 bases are TGTGCCAGCAGCTCTTTACTAGCGGCTCCCCAGTACTTC.

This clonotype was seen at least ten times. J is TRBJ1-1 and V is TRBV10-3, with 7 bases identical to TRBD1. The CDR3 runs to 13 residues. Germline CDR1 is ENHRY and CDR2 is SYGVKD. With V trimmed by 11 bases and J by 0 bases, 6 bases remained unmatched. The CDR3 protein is CAAVGQLNTEAFF. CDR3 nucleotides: TGTGCCGCCGTGGGACAGCTGAACACTGAAGCTTTCTTT.

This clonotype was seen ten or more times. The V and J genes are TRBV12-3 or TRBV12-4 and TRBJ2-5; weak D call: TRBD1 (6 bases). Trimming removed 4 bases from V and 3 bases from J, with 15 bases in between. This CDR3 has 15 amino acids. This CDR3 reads CASSSRRDIEETQYF. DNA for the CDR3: TGTGCCAGCAGTTCCCGCCGGGACATAGAAGAGACCCAGTACTTC.

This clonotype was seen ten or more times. CDR3 DNA sequence: TGTGCCAGCAGGCGGTTTTCCTACGAGCAGTACTTC. Protein: CASRRFSYEQYF. The chain carries TRBV28 and TRBJ2-7; D ambiguous. V was pared by 6 bases and J by 1 base, with 7 bases between. Per the germline V gene, CDR1 is MDHEN and CDR2 is SYDVKM. This CDR3 comprises 12 residues.

Written as DNA, the CDR3 is TGTGCCAGTGGACCCCGTGGGAATCAGCCCCAGCATTTT. This translates into CASGPRGNQPQHF. V gene TRBV12-3 or TRBV12-4 combines with J gene TRBJ1-5, with no clear D. The length of the CDR3 is 13 residues. The ends were cut back, 9 bases at V and 4 bases at J, with 13 bases in the middle.

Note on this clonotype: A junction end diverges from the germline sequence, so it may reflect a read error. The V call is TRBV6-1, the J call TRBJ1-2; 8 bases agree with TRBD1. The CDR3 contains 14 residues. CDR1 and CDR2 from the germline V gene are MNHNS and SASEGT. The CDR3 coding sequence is TGTGCCAGCAGTGCTGACAGGGGTGCCTATGGCTGCACCTTC. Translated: CASSADRGAYGCTF.

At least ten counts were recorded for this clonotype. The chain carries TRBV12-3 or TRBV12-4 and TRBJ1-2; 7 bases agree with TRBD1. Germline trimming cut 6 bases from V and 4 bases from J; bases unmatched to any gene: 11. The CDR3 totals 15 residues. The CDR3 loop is CASSHGQEKGYGYTF. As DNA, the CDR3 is TGTGCCAGCAGCCACGGACAGGAGAAAGGCTATGGCTACACCTTC.

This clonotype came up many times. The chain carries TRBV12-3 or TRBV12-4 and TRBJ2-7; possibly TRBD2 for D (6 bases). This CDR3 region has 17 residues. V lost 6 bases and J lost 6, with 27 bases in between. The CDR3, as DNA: TGTGCCAGCAGCCCCCCGCCGACGGGACTTTCTTTAGGCGAGCAGTACTTC. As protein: CASSPPPTGLSLGEQYF.

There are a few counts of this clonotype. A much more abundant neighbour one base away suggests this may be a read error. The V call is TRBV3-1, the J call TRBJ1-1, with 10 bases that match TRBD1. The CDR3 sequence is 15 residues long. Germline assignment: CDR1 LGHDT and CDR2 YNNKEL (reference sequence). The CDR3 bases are TGTGCCAGCAGCCAAAGAGGGACAGGGGACACTGAAGCTTGCTTT. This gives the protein CASSQRGTGDTEACF.

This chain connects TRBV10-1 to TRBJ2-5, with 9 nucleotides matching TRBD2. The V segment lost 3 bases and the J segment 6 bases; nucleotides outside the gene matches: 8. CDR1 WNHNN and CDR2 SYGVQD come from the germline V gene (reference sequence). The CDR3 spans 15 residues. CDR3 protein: CASSEGGGAGKTQYF. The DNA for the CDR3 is TGCGCCAGCAGTGAAGGCGGGGGGGCCGGGAAGACCCAGTACTTC.

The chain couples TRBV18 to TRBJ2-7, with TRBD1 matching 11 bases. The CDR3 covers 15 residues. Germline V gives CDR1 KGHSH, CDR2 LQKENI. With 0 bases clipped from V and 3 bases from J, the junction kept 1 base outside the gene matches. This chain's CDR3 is CASSPPGTGGYEQYF. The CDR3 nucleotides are TGTGCCAGCTCACCACCTGGGACAGGGGGCTACGAGCAGTACTTC.

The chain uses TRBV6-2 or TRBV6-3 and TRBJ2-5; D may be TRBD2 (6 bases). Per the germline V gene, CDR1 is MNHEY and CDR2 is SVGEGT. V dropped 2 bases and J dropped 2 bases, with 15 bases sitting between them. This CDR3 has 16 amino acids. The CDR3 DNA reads TGTGCCAGCAGTTACCCCCCCGGGAGCCGACAAGAGACCCAGTACTTC. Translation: CASSYPPGSRQETQYF.

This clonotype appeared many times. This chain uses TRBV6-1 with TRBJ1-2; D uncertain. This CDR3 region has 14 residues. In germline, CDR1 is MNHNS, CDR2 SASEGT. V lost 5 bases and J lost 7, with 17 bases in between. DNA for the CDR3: TGTGCCAGCAGTCTGATAGAGGGCCGGGGTGGCTACACCTTC. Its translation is CASSLIEGRGGYTF.